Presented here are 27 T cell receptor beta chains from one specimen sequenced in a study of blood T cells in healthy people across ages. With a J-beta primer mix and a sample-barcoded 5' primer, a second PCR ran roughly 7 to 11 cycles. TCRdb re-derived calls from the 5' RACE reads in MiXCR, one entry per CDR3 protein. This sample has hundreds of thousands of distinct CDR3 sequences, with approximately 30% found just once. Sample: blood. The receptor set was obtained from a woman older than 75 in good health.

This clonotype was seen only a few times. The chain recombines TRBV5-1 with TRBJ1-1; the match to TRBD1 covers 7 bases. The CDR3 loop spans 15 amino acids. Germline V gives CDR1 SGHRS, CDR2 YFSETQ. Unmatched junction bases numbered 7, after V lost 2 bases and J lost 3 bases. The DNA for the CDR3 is TGCGCCAGCAGCTTTGCAGGGGGTAGTCACACTGAAGCTTTCTTT. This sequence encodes CASSFAGGSHTEAFF.

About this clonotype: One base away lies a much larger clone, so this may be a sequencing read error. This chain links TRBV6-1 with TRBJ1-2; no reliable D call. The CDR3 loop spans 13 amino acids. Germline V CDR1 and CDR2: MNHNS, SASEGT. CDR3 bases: TGTGCCAGCAGACCCTCACAAAACTATGGCTACGCCTTC. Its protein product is CASRPSQNYGYAF.

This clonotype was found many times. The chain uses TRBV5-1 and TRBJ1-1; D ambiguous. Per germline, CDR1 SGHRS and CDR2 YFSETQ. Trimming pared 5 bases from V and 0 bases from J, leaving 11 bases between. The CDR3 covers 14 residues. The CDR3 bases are TGCGCCAGCAGGGCCAATGCTATGAACACTGAAGCTTTCTTT. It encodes CASRANAMNTEAFF.

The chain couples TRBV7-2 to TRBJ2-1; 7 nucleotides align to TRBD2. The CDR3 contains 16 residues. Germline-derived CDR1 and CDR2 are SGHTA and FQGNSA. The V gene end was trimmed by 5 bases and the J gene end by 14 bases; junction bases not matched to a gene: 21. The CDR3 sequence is CASSPLGSLADPRKFF. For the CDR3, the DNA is TGTGCCAGCAGCCCGCTAGGAAGTCTAGCGGACCCACGGAAGTTCTTC.

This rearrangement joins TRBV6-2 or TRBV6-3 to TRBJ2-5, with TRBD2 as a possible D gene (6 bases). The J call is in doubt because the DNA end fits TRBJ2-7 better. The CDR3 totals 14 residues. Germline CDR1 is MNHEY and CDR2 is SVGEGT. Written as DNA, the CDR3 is TGTGCCAGCAGCCAAGATCGGGAGTTTGGCGAGCAGTACTTC. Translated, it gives CASSQDREFGEQYF.

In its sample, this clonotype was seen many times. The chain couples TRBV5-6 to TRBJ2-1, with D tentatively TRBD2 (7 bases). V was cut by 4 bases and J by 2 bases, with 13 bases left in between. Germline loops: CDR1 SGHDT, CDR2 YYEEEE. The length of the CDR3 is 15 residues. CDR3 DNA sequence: TGTGCCAGCAGCCTTCGGGGGGCCCCCTACAATGAGCAGTTCTTC. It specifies CASSLRGAPYNEQFF.

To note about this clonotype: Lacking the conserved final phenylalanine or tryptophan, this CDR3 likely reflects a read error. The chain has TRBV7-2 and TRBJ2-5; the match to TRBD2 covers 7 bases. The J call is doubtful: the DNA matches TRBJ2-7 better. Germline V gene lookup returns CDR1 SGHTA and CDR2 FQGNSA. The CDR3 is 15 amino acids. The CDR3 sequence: CASSPGRGNSLEQYC. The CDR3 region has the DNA TGTGCCAGCAGCCCTGGGCGGGGGAATTCCCTCGAGCAGTACTGC.

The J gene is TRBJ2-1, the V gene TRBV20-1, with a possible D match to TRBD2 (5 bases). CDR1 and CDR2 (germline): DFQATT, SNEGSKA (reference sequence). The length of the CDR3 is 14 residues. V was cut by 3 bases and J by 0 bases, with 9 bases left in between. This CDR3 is CSARAGNSYNEQFF. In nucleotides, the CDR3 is TGCAGTGCTAGGGCCGGGAACTCCTACAATGAGCAGTTCTTC.

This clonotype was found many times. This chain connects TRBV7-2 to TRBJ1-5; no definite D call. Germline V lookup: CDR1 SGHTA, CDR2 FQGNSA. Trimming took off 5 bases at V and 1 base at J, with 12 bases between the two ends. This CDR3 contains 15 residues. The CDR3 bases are TGTGCCAGCAGCCCGCCAGGCGCCAGCAATCAGCCCCAGCATTTT. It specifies CASSPPGASNQPQHF.

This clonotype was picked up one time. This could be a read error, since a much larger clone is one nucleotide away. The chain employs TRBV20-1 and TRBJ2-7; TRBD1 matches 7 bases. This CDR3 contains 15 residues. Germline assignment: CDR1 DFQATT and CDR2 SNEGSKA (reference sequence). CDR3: CSANDSGGRSCEQYF. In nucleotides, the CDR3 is TGCAGTGCTAACGATTCAGGGGGAAGGTCCTGCGAGCAGTACTTC.

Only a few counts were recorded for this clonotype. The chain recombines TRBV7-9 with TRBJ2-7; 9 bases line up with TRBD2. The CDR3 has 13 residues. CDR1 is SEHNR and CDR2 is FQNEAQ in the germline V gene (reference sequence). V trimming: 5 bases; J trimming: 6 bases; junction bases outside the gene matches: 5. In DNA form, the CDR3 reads TGTGCCAGCAGCCTTAGCGGGGGACTCGAGCAGTACTTC. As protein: CASSLSGGLEQYF.

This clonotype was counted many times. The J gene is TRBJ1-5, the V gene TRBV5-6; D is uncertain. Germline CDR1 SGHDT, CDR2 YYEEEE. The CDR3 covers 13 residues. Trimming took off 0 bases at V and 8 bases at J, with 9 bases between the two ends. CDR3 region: CASSLGTTKPQHF. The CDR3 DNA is TGTGCCAGCAGCTTGGGAACGACAAAGCCCCAGCATTTT.

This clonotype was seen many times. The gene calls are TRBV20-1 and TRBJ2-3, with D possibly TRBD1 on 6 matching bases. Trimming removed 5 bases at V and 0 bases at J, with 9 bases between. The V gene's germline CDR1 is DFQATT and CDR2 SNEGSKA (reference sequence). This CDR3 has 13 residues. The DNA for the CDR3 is TGCAGTGCTCACAGGGAGAGCACAGATACGCAGTATTTT. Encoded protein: CSAHRESTDTQYF.

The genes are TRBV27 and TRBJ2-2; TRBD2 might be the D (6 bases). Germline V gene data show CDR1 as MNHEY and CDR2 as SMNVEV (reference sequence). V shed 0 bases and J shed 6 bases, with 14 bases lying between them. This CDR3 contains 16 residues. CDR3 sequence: CASSLSRLAPPGELFF. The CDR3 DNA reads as TGTGCCAGCAGTTTATCAAGGCTAGCGCCCCCCGGGGAGCTGTTTTTT.

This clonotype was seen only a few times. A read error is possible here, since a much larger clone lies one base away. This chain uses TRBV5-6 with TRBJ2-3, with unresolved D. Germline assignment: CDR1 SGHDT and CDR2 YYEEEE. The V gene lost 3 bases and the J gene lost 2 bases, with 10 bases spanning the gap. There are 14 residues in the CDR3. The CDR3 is CASSWFQNTDTQYF. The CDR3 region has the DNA TGTGCCAGCAGCTGGTTTCAGAACACAGATACGCAGTATTTT.

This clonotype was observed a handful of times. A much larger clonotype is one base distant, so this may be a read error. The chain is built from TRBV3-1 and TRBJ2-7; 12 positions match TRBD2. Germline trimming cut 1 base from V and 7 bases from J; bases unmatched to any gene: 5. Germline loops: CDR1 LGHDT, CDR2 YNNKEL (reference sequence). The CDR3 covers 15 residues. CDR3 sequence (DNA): TGTGCCAGCAGCCAAGCGACTAGCGGGGGTACTGAGCAGTACTTC. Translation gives CASSQATSGGTEQYF.

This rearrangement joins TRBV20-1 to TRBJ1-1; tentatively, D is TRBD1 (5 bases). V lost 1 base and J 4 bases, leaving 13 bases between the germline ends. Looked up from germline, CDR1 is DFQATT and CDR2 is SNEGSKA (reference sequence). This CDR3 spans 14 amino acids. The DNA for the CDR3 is TGCAGTGCTAGAGGGATAGGGGTTGGCACTGAAGCTTTCTTT. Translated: CSARGIGVGTEAFF.

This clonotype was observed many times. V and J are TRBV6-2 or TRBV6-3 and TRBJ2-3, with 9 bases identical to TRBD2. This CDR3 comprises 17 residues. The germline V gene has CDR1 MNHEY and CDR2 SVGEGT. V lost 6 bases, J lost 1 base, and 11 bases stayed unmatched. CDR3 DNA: TGTGCCAGCAGGCGAGCTAGCGGGGTTGTGGGCACAGATACGCAGTATTTT. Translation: CASRRASGVVGTDTQYF.

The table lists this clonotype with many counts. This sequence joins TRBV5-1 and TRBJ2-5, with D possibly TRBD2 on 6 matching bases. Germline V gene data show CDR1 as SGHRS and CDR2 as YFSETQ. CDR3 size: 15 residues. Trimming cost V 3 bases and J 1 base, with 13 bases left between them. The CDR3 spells CASSSGEYLQETQYF. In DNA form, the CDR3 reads TGCGCCAGCAGCTCGGGGGAATACCTCCAAGAGACCCAGTACTTC. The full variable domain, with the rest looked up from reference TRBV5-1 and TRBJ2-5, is KAGVTQTPRYLIKTRGQQVTLSCSPISGHRSVSWYQQTPGQGLQFLFEYFSETQRNKGNFPGRFSGRQFSNSRSEMNVSTLELGDSALYLCASSSGEYLQETQYFGPGTRLLVL.

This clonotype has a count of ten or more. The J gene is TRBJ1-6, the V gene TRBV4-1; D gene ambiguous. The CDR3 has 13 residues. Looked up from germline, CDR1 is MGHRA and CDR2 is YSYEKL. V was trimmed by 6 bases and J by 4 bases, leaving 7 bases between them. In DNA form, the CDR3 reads TGCGCCAGCAGTCGGGGATATAATTCACCCCTCCACTTT. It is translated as CASSRGYNSPLHF.

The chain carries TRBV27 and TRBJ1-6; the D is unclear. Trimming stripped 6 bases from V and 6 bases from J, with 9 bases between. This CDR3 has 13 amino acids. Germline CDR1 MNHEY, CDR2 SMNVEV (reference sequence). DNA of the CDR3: TGTGCCAGCAGGGGAGTGGGTAATTCACCCCTCCACTTT. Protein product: CASRGVGNSPLHF.

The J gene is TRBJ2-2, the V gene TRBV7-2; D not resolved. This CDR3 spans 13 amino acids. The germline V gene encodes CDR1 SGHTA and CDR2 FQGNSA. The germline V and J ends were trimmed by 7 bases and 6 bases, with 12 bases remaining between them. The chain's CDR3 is CASTLAASGELFF. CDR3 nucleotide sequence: TGTGCCAGCACCTTGGCGGCATCCGGGGAGCTGTTTTTT.

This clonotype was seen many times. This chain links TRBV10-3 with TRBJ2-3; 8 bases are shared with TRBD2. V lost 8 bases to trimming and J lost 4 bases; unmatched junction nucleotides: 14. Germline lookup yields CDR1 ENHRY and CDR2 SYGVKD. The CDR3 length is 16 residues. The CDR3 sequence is CAISKSGRGVADTQYF. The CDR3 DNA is TGTGCCATCTCGAAAAGTGGGCGGGGGGTTGCAGATACGCAGTATTTT.

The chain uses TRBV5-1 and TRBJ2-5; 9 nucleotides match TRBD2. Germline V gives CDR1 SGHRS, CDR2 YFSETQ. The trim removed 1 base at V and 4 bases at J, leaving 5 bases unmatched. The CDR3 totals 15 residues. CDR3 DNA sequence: TGCGCCAGCAGCTTGAGCGGGGGGCACGGAGAGACCCAGTACTTC. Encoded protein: CASSLSGGHGETQYF. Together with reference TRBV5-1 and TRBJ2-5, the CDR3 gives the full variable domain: KAGVTQTPRYLIKTRGQQVTLSCSPISGHRSVSWYQQTPGQGLQFLFEYFSETQRNKGNFPGRFSGRQFSNSRSEMNVSTLELGDSALYLCASSLSGGHGETQYFGPGTRLLVL.

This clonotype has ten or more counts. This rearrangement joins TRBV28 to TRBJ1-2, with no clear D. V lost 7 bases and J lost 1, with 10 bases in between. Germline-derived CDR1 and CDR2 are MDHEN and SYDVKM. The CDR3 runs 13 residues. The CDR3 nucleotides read TGTGCCAGCACAAAGACGGATAACTATGGCTACACCTTC. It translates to CASTKTDNYGYTF.

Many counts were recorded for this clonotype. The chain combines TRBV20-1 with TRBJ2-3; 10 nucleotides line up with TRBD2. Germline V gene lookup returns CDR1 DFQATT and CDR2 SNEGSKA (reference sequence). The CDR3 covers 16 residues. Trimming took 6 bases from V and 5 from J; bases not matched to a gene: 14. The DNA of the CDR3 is TGCAGTGCGAAGGCCCCCAGCGGGGGGGCCGTAGATACGCAGTATTTT. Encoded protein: CSAKAPSGGAVDTQYF.

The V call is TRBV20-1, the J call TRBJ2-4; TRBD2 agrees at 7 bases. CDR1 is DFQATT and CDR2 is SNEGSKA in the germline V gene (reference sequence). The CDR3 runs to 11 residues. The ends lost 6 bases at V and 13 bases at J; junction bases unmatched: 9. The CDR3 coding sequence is TGCAGTGCCGGAGCGGGGAGGGAGCAGTACTTC. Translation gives CSAGAGREQYF.